These T cell receptor beta chains were read from a single sample in a study of immune evolution from preneoplasia to lung adenocarcinoma. The table came from immunoSEQ multiplex PCR; TCRdb's copy has only in-frame clones and leaves some out. Among about 41,000 clones listed, roughly 80% were seen once. Sequenced input: FFPE invasive lung adenocarcinoma tissue. These receptors were taken from a person aged 55 to 70 with lung adenocarcinoma. Each CDR3 is given with its conserved first and last residue. The order of the fields is CDR3 protein, V gene, J gene, D gene. The D gene is left open where the match is weak.

CDR3aa: CASSPGAAGGGQPQHF
v_gene: TRBV7-6
j_gene: TRBJ1-5
d_gene: NA

CDR3aa: CASSSAKGDEKLFF
v_gene: TRBV27
j_gene: TRBJ1-4
d_gene: NA

CDR3aa: CASSEPETSGKETQYF
v_gene: TRBV25-1
j_gene: TRBJ2-5
d_gene: TRBD2

CDR3aa: CASSPRGTGIFATQYF
v_gene: TRBV7-9
j_gene: TRBJ2-5
d_gene: TRBD1

CDR3aa: CASSRGPLAYEQYF
v_gene: TRBV11-2
j_gene: TRBJ2-7
d_gene: TRBD1

CDR3aa: CASSSTGTDNVLTF
v_gene: TRBV18
j_gene: TRBJ2-6
d_gene: TRBD1

CDR3aa: CASSSPGQGSASAQSEQFF
v_gene: TRBV9
j_gene: TRBJ2-1
d_gene: TRBD1

CDR3aa: CASSQDPSGSPYEQYF
v_gene: TRBV23-1
j_gene: TRBJ2-7
d_gene: NA

CDR3aa: CAWSVGRGAEQYF
v_gene: TRBV30
j_gene: TRBJ2-7
d_gene: NA

CDR3aa: CASSLGKVDTQYF
v_gene: TRBV7-3
j_gene: TRBJ2-3
d_gene: NA

CDR3aa: CASSYWTGLYEQYF
v_gene: TRBV6-5
j_gene: TRBJ2-7
d_gene: TRBD1

CDR3aa: CASRPIQGDVGELFF
v_gene: TRBV19
j_gene: TRBJ2-2
d_gene: NA

CDR3aa: CASSPWGESDQPQHF
v_gene: TRBV5-1
j_gene: TRBJ1-5
d_gene: NA

CDR3aa: CASSPGGGPETEAFF
v_gene: TRBV18
j_gene: TRBJ1-1
d_gene: NA

CDR3aa: CASSGLPGTGGVGTEAFF
v_gene: TRBV9
j_gene: TRBJ1-1
d_gene: TRBD1

CDR3aa: CASGTSGRDEQFF
v_gene: TRBV10-2
j_gene: TRBJ2-1
d_gene: TRBD2

CDR3aa: CASSQTRTNTGELFF
v_gene: TRBV9
j_gene: TRBJ2-2
d_gene: NA

CDR3aa: CAIRSSSSNEQFF
v_gene: TRBV10-3
j_gene: TRBJ2-1
d_gene: NA

CDR3aa: CASSFNLAGTGELFF
v_gene: TRBV7-2
j_gene: TRBJ2-2
d_gene: TRBD2

CDR3aa: CASSPPSRGSNTEAFF
v_gene: TRBV18
j_gene: TRBJ1-1
d_gene: NA

CDR3aa: CASSPGQGFEAFF
v_gene: TRBV7-9
j_gene: TRBJ1-1
d_gene: TRBD1

CDR3aa: CASSQRTSGTQQFF
v_gene: TRBV4-2
j_gene: TRBJ2-1
d_gene: NA

CDR3aa: CAWSRGSGELFF
v_gene: TRBV30
j_gene: TRBJ2-2
d_gene: NA

CDR3aa: CAWTQGGDTQYF
v_gene: TRBV30
j_gene: TRBJ2-3
d_gene: NA

CDR3aa: CASSSQGARYNEQFF
v_gene: TRBV7-2
j_gene: TRBJ2-1
d_gene: TRBD1

CDR3aa: CASSVPTGGYTEAFF
v_gene: TRBV19
j_gene: TRBJ1-1
d_gene: TRBD1

CDR3aa: CASSSGTGGLPGELFF
v_gene: TRBV21-1
j_gene: TRBJ2-2
d_gene: NA

CDR3aa: CASSLLQRNTEAFF
v_gene: TRBV11-2
j_gene: TRBJ1-1
d_gene: NA

CDR3aa: CASSPFGVREGEQFF
v_gene: TRBV18
j_gene: TRBJ2-1
d_gene: NA

CDR3aa: CASSLGGRSSNQPQHF
v_gene: TRBV7-2
j_gene: TRBJ1-5
d_gene: NA